This is a list of T cell receptor beta chains from one sample in a study of blood T cell repertoires in COVID-19. Profiling relied on immunoSEQ multiplex PCR, and the TCRdb table lists in-frame clones only, not all of them. The profile shows fewer than 450,000 clones, nearly 90% of them singletons. Sequences were obtained from PBMCs or T cells enriched from blood (not recorded which). The receptors were gathered from a woman between 40 and 50 years old with acute COVID-19. CDR3s include the opening cysteine and the closing phenylalanine or tryptophan. A D gene is named only where the DNA matches it firmly. Size tells how often a clone was seen (once, few, many) or the class of an expanded clone, and some rows leave it out.

V	J	size	D	CDR3	DNA
TRBV5-5	TRBJ2-2	few	NA	CASSLNSRLTGELFF	TGTGCCAGCAGCTTGAATTCCCGGTTAACCGGGGAGCTGTTTTTT
TRBV30	TRBJ2-7	NA	TRBD1	CACQRQGGSYEQYF	TGTGCCTGCCAACGACAGGGTGGGTCCTACGAGCAGTACTTC
TRBV4-1	TRBJ2-1	NA	TRBD1	CASSQAPGTGNNEQFF	TGCGCCAGCAGCCAAGCCCCCGGGACAGGTAACAATGAGCAGTTCTTC
TRBV5-6	TRBJ1-2	NA	NA	CASSLGWWLGYTF	TGTGCCAGCAGCTTGGGGTGGTGGCTTGGCTACACCTTC
TRBV15	TRBJ2-4	NA	TRBD2	CATSSGLAGAIAKNIQYF	TGTGCCACCAGCAGTGGACTAGCGGGGGCCATAGCCAAAAACATTCAGTACTTC
TRBV19	TRBJ1-2	once	TRBD1	CASSLRQGGYGYTF	TGTGCCAGTAGCCTAAGACAGGGAGGCTATGGCTACACCTTC
TRBV29-1	TRBJ2-3	once	NA	CSAPRGTDTQYF	TGCAGCGCTCCCCGCGGGACAGATACGCAGTATTTT
TRBV24-1	TRBJ1-5	NA	TRBD1	CATSDNRGIQPQHF	TGTGCCACCAGTGACAACAGGGGTATCCAGCCCCAGCATTTT
TRBV6-1	TRBJ1-2	NA	NA	CASSEAPARAGGYTF	TGTGCCAGCAGTGAAGCGCCGGCGAGGGCGGGGGGCTACACCTTC
TRBV5-1	TRBJ1-1	NA	NA	CASSMDSEAFF	TGCGCCAGCAGCATGGACAGTGAAGCTTTCTTT
TRBV20-1	TRBJ2-3	NA	TRBD2	CSASVPRGGLDTQYF	TGCAGTGCTAGTGTCCCCCGGGGGGGTCTCGATACGCAGTATTTT
TRBV12-3/TRBV12-4	TRBJ1-1	NA	NA	CASSSSGGMRAFF	TGTGCCAGCAGCTCCTCTGGGGGGATGAGGGCTTTCTTT
TRBV7-2	TRBJ1-2	once	TRBD1	CATNRGLNYGYTF	TGTGCAACCAACAGGGGGCTTAACTATGGCTACACCTTC
TRBV6-5	TRBJ2-7	NA	NA	CASSLGQSYEQYF	TGTGCCAGCAGTCTAGGACAGTCCTACGAGCAGTACTTC
TRBV10-1	TRBJ2-6	NA	NA	CASWEAGARGANVLTF	TGCGCCAGCTGGGAGGCGGGGGCGCGAGGGGCCAACGTCCTGACTTTC
TRBV12-3/TRBV12-4	TRBJ1-5	NA	NA	CASSFEGDQPQHF	TGTGCCAGCAGTTTCGAGGGTGATCAGCCCCAGCATTTT
TRBV11-3	TRBJ2-5	once	NA	CASSLGPEETQYF	TGTGCCAGCAGCTTAGGTCCGGAAGAGACCCAGTACTTC
TRBV19	TRBJ1-2	NA	TRBD1	CASSIYGGTGLNYGYTF	TGTGCCAGTAGTATTTATGGGGGGACAGGACTCAACTATGGCTACACCTTC
TRBV5-1	TRBJ1-1	NA	TRBD1	CASSPGTEPNTEAFF	TGCGCCAGCAGCCCCGGGACAGAACCGAACACTGAAGCTTTCTTT
TRBV9	TRBJ2-3	NA	TRBD1	CASSLRGTGMPDTQYF	TGTGCCAGCAGCCTCCGAGGGACAGGGATGCCAGATACGCAGTATTTT
TRBV2	TRBJ2-7	NA	NA	CASSEHYEQYF	TGTGCCAGCAGTGAACACTACGAGCAGTACTTC
TRBV10-1	TRBJ2-7	few	TRBD1	CASSGDRSSYEQYF	TGCGCCAGCAGCGGGGACAGATCCTCCTACGAGCAGTACTTC
TRBV29-1	TRBJ2-7	NA	TRBD1	CSVRTGRLNEQYF	TGCAGCGTAAGGACAGGACGCTTGAACGAGCAGTACTTC
TRBV5-1	TRBJ1-6	once	NA	CASSLGQGSNSPLHF	TGCGCCAGCAGCTTGGGGCAGGGTTCCAATTCACCCCTCCACTTT
TRBV4-2	TRBJ2-1	NA	NA	CASSHVGGGSSSYNEQFF	TGTGCCAGCAGCCACGTAGGCGGCGGGTCTAGCTCCTACAATGAGCAGTTCTTC
TRBV28	TRBJ2-3	NA	NA	CASSVDWGGTQYF	TGTGCCAGCAGTGTGGACTGGGGAGGTACGCAGTATTTT
TRBV2	TRBJ1-2	NA	NA	CATFTQGGLGYTF	TGTGCCACCTTTACTCAGGGTGGGTTGGGCTACACCTTC
TRBV19	TRBJ1-5	once	NA	CASSIETVGQPQHF	TGTGCCAGTAGTATAGAGACAGTGGGGCAGCCCCAGCATTTT
TRBV6-1	TRBJ2-3	NA	TRBD2	CASSGGTSGEPDTQYF	TGTGCCAGCAGTGGGGGGACTAGCGGGGAGCCAGATACGCAGTATTTT
TRBV18	TRBJ1-2	NA	TRBD1	CASSPGQGANGYTF	TGTGCCAGCTCACCTGGACAGGGGGCTAATGGCTACACCTTC
TRBV28	TRBJ1-4	NA	NA	CASSSPSGGINEKLFF	TGTGCCAGCAGTTCCCCCTCCGGGGGGATTAATGAAAAACTGTTTTTT
TRBV7-9	TRBJ1-4	NA	TRBD1	CASSLPTGGFEKLFF	TGTGCCAGCAGCTTACCTACAGGGGGCTTTGAAAAACTGTTTTTT
TRBV14	TRBJ2-2	few	NA	CASSQDILGPDGTRNTGELFF	TGTGCCAGCAGCCAAGACATCTTGGGGCCGGATGGGACAAGGAACACCGGGGAGCTGTTTTTT
TRBV2	TRBJ1-6	once	NA	CASSEKEKYSYNSPLHF	TGTGCCAGCAGTGAAAAAGAGAAGTACTCCTATAATTCACCCCTCCACTTT
TRBV23-1	TRBJ1-2	few	TRBD1	CASSRDRGSGYTF	TGCGCCAGCAGTCGGGACAGGGGTAGCGGCTACACCTTC
TRBV7-9	TRBJ2-7	once	TRBD1	CASSLEGASQYF	TGTGCCAGCAGCTTAGAGGGGGCATCGCAGTACTTC
TRBV4-1	TRBJ2-7	NA	NA	CASSQDPGNPSYEQYF	TGCGCCAGCAGCCAAGATCCGGGGAACCCCTCCTACGAGCAGTACTTC
TRBV29-1	TRBJ1-2	NA	NA	CSVVVNYGYTF	TGCAGCGTTGTCGTTAACTATGGCTACACCTTC
TRBV3-1/TRBV3-2	TRBJ1-5	NA	NA	CASSRSGRGNQPQHF	TGTGCCAGCAGCCGGTCGGGGAGGGGGAATCAGCCCCAGCATTTT
TRBV6-5	TRBJ1-1	NA	NA	CASSYGHNTEAFF	TGTGCCAGCAGTTATGGACATAACACTGAAGCTTTCTTT
TRBV5-1	TRBJ2-5	NA	NA	CASSWLLGGETQYF	TGCGCCAGCAGCTGGTTGCTAGGTGGGGAGACCCAGTACTTC
TRBV29-1	TRBJ2-3	NA	NA	CSVPSDTQYF	TGCAGCGTTCCTTCTGATACGCAGTATTTT